The rows below give T cell receptor beta chains drawn from one sample of a study of T-cell reconstitution after alpha-beta-depleted transplantation in children. In TCRdb, the PCR reads were re-called with MiXCR into one record per CDR3 protein. The data contain about 250,000 distinct CDR3 sequences, roughly a quarter of them singletons. Sequencing was performed on PBMCs, mostly from graft donor cells, taken 360 days after TCRalphabeta/CD19-depleted stem cell transplant. These receptor sequences come from a female patient between 2 and 15 years old who had a stem cell transplant for congenital amegakaryocytic thrombocytopenia, so the T cells may come from the graft donor. Both conserved end residues are part of each CDR3. A D gene is named only where the DNA matches it firmly. Part of the rows lack a size; the others show once, few, many or a class for expanded clones.

cdr3_length: 14
j_call: TRBJ2-2
v_call: TRBV6-2/TRBV6-3
d_call: TRBD2
clone_size: NA
cdr3_nt: TGTGCCAGCAGCAAGATAGCGGGAGCCGGGCAGCTGTTTTTT
cdr3_aa: CASSKIAGAGQLFF

cdr3_length: 15
j_call: TRBJ1-2
v_call: TRBV24-1
d_call: NA
clone_size: few
cdr3_nt: TGTGCCACCAGTGATGGACAGCTCCTTAACTATGGCTACACCTTC
cdr3_aa: CATSDGQLLNYGYTF

cdr3_length: 14
j_call: TRBJ1-1
v_call: TRBV12-3/TRBV12-4
d_call: NA
clone_size: many
cdr3_nt: TGTGCCAGCAGTTTGGAGGGCTTTGACACTGAAGCTTTCTTT
cdr3_aa: CASSLEGFDTEAFF

cdr3_length: 16
j_call: TRBJ2-7
v_call: TRBV12-3/TRBV12-4
d_call: NA
clone_size: many
cdr3_nt: TGTGCCAGCACGGGGGGGCCGGGACAGGGAATCTACGAGCAGTACTTC
cdr3_aa: CASTGGPGQGIYEQYF

cdr3_length: 12
j_call: TRBJ2-3
v_call: TRBV19
d_call: NA
clone_size: NA
cdr3_nt: TGTGCCAGTAGTGGCAGGGGAGGTACGCAGTATTTT
cdr3_aa: CASSGRGGTQYF

cdr3_length: 14
j_call: TRBJ1-1
v_call: TRBV10-3
d_call: TRBD1
clone_size: few
cdr3_nt: TGTGCCATCAGTGACCGACAGGGGAGCACTGAAGCTTTCTTT
cdr3_aa: CAISDRQGSTEAFF

cdr3_length: 14
j_call: TRBJ2-1
v_call: TRBV6-2/TRBV6-3
d_call: TRBD2
clone_size: few
cdr3_nt: TGTGCCAGCACCCCACCCGGGGGAGCGGGAGAGCAGTTCTTC
cdr3_aa: CASTPPGGAGEQFF

cdr3_length: 14
j_call: TRBJ2-1
v_call: TRBV20-1
d_call: TRBD2
clone_size: few
cdr3_nt: TGCAGTGCTAGGAAAGCGGGGGGGAACAATGAGCAGTTCTTC
cdr3_aa: CSARKAGGNNEQFF

cdr3_length: 16
j_call: TRBJ2-1
v_call: TRBV20-1
d_call: NA
clone_size: NA
cdr3_nt: TGCAGTGCTAGAGGAGGTCGAGCTCCCTCCTACAATGAGCAGTTCTTC
cdr3_aa: CSARGGRAPSYNEQFF

cdr3_length: 15
j_call: TRBJ2-1
v_call: TRBV12-3/TRBV12-4
d_call: TRBD1
clone_size: many
cdr3_nt: TGTGCCAGCAGTTTAAGACAGGGGGGCCACAATGAGCAGTTCTTC
cdr3_aa: CASSLRQGGHNEQFF

cdr3_length: 15
j_call: TRBJ1-4
v_call: TRBV24-1
d_call: NA
clone_size: few
cdr3_nt: TGTGCCACCAGTGATTCCGGACAGTTTAATGAAAAACTGTTTTTT
cdr3_aa: CATSDSGQFNEKLFF

cdr3_length: 17
j_call: TRBJ2-1
v_call: TRBV4-1
d_call: TRBD2
clone_size: NA
cdr3_nt: TGCGCCAGCAACCCTAGCGGGAGCCAGAGGTCCTACAATGAGCAGTTCTTC
cdr3_aa: CASNPSGSQRSYNEQFF

cdr3_length: 15
j_call: TRBJ2-3
v_call: TRBV9
d_call: NA
clone_size: NA
cdr3_nt: TGTGCCAGCAGCGTGTTGGGGGATAGTACAGATACGCAGTATTTT
cdr3_aa: CASSVLGDSTDTQYF

cdr3_length: 13
j_call: TRBJ2-7
v_call: TRBV29-1
d_call: NA
clone_size: NA
cdr3_nt: TGCAGCGTCGGTTCCTGGGGGGTCTACGAGCAGTACTTC
cdr3_aa: CSVGSWGVYEQYF

cdr3_length: 18
j_call: TRBJ2-1
v_call: TRBV29-1
d_call: TRBD2
clone_size: few
cdr3_nt: TGCAGCGCCGGGGGACGGCTTGGGACTAGCGGATTGGATGGGGAGCAGTTCTTC
cdr3_aa: CSAGGRLGTSGLDGEQFF

cdr3_length: 11
j_call: TRBJ1-5
v_call: TRBV6-6
d_call: NA
clone_size: few
cdr3_nt: TGTGCCAGCCAGAGCAATCAGCCCCAGCATTTT
cdr3_aa: CASQSNQPQHF

cdr3_length: 17
j_call: TRBJ2-1
v_call: TRBV20-1
d_call: TRBD1
clone_size: NA
cdr3_nt: TGCAGTGCTAGAAAATCCAGGGGGAGCCATTCCTACAATGAGCAGTTCTTC
cdr3_aa: CSARKSRGSHSYNEQFF

cdr3_length: 15
j_call: TRBJ2-1
v_call: TRBV11-2
d_call: TRBD2
clone_size: few
cdr3_nt: TGTGCCAGCAGCCAAACCGGGACTAGCGATTCGGGGCAGTTCTTC
cdr3_aa: CASSQTGTSDSGQFF